The T cell receptor (beta chain) under discussion was sequenced for a study of PD-1 blockade in mismatch repair-deficient tumors. Study-level findings and limits: Tumor-resident clones, often undetectable pretreatment in blood, expanded then contracted after pembrolizumab.

The time point was: 10-day in vitro stimulation with candidate neoantigen peptide 5. Baseline for clone expansion was a parallel culture with no peptide. For this clone: What it binds is unknown.

Sequencing used immunoSEQ multiplex PCR; TCRdb keeps in-frame clones, though not all of them. The sample records 16,000 or so clones, roughly four fifths being singletons. This TCR was recovered from an adult with mismatch repair-deficient cancer. Source: cells cultured in vitro, taken from a patient treated with pembrolizumab.

CDR3 residues: CASSLDGPSLPNTEAFF. Written as DNA, the CDR3 is TGTGCCAGCAGCTTGGATGGGCCTAGCCTCCCGAACACTGAAGCTTTCTTT. This rearrangement joins TRBV5-5 to TRBJ1-1; D is unresolved. Trimming removed 0 bases from V and 1 base from J, with 16 bases in between. There are 17 residues in the CDR3. Germline V gene sequence: CDR1 SGHKS, CDR2 YYEKEE (reference sequence).